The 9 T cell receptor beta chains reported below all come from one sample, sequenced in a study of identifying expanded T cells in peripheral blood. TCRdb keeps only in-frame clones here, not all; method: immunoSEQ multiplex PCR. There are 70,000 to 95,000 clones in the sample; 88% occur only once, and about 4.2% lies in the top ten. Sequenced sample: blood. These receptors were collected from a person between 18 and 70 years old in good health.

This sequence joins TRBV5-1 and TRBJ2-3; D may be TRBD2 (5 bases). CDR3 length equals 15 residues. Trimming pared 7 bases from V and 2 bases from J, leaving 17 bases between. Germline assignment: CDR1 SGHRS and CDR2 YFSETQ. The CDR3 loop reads CASREGASTTDTQYF. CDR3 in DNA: TGCGCCAGCCGCGAGGGTGCGAGTACCACAGATACGCAGTATTTT.

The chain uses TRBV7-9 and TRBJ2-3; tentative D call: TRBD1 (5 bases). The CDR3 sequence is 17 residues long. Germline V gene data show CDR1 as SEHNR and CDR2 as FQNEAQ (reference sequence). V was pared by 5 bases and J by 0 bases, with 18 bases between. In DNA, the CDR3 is TGTGCCAGCAGCCTTGGGGTCGGGCAGGGTAGCACAGATACGCAGTATTTT. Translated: CASSLGVGQGSTDTQYF.

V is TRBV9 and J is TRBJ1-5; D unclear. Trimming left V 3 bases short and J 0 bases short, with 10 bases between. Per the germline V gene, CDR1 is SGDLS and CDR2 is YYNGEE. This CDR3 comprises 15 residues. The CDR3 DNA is TGTGCCAGCAGCGCCGGGTTCCTTAGCAATCAGCCCCAGCATTTT. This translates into CASSAGFLSNQPQHF.

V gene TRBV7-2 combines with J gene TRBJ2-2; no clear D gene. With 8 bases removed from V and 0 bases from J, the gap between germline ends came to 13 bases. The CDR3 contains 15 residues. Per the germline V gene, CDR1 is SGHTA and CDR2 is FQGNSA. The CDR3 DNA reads TGTGCCAGCCGGTACTCCTTCGCGAACACCGGGGAGCTGTTTTTT. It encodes CASRYSFANTGELFF.

DNA for the CDR3: TGTGCCAGCAGCTCCCTTTGGACAGCCCAAGAGACCCAGTACTTC. This gives the protein CASSSLWTAQETQYF. The chain has TRBV7-9 and TRBJ2-5; D might be TRBD1 (6 bases). Per the germline V gene, CDR1 is SEHNR and CDR2 is FQNEAQ (reference sequence). Between the trimmed V and J ends, which lost 4 bases and 1 base, there was a span of 13 bases. The CDR3 has 15 amino acids.

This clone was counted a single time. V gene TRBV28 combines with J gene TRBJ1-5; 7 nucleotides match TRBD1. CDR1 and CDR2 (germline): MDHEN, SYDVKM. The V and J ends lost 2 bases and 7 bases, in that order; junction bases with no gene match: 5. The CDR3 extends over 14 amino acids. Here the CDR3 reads CASSLRRGAQPQHF. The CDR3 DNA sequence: TGTGCCAGCAGTTTACGCAGGGGGGCCCAGCCCCAGCATTTT.

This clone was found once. CDR3 DNA: TGCGCCAGCAGCCAAACGGACAGGGACACCTACGAGCAGTACTTC. Protein product: CASSQTDRDTYEQYF. The rearrangement joins TRBV4-3 to TRBJ2-7; 8 nucleotides match TRBD1. The junction had 5 bases not matched to a gene; V was cut back by 2 bases and J by 2 bases. This CDR3 has 15 residues. The V gene's germline CDR1 is LGHNA and CDR2 YSLEER.

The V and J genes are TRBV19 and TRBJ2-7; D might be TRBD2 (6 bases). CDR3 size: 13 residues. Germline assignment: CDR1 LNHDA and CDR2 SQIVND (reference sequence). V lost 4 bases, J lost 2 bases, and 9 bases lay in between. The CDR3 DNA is TGTGCCAGTAGTAGGAGGGACGCCTACGAGCAGTACTTC. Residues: CASSRRDAYEQYF.

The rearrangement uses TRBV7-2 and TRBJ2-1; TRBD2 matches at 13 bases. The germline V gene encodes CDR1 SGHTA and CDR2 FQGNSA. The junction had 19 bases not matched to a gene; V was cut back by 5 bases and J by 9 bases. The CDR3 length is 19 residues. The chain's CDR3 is CASSPQGLSPTSGGFEQFF. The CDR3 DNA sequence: TGTGCCAGCAGCCCTCAAGGACTTTCCCCGACTAGCGGGGGGTTTGAGCAGTTCTTC.